This T cell receptor (beta chain) comes out of a study of tissue T cells after allogeneic stem cell transplantation. Noted time point: mouse harvest day 14 after allogeneic transplant. The graft held 10^6 splenic CD5+ T cells and 10^7 T-cell-depleted bone marrow cells. Mice had MHC-mismatched B6 into BALB/c GVHD, sampled day 7 or 14. Clones were sequenced by immunoSEQ multiplex PCR, and TCRdb holds only the in-frame ones, with some missing. The sample lists 4,000 to 6,000 clones; around a third were seen once. Overall study results and limits: The study did not identify alloreactive or antigen-specific tissue TCRs, and some clones might be persisting host cells. Across patients, clones rarely overlapped, yet motif clusters were shared tissue-specifically.

Points on this clone: Antigen specificity is unknown. Gene names denote mouse genes. The read ends 1 residue before the CDR3 terminus; that terminus is restored from the germline J gene.

This CDR3 has 14 amino acids. CDR1 KGHTA and CDR2 FQNQQP come from the germline V gene. V gene TRBV23 combines with J gene TRBJ2-5; the DNA was not compared with TRBD2, the D call given in the table. Sequenced: skin. This TCR came from a female BALB/c mouse given C57BL/6 T cells with graft-versus-host disease after an allogeneic hematopoietic cell transplant. This chain's CDR3 is CSSSRDWGQDTQYF. The DNA read from the CDR3 is TGCTCCAGCAGCCGGGACTGGGGGCAAGACACCCAGTAC.